This TCR beta chain is from a study of T cells in Graves' hyperthyroidism and ophthalmopathy. The TCR beta CDR3 regions underwent amplification using RNA transcripts as the source. Primed by the HTBI set, a first-round RT-PCR was run on the TCR CDR3. TCRdb re-called the multiplex PCR reads with MiXCR, one entry per CDR3 protein. Of 640,000 or so distinct CDR3 sequences in the sample, 13% to 15% were seen once. Ophthalmopathy patients had moderate-to-severe active disease, CAS ≥3, NOSPECS ≥4, and disease duration under 3 months. Those patients with uncontrolled infection, other autoimmune disease, pregnancy or lactation were excluded. Together with thyroid ultrasound, orbital computed tomography, serum thyroxine and TRAb, clinical symptoms were used for diagnoses. V was trimmed by 5 bases and J by 1 base, leaving 8 bases between them. The CDR3 loop spans 13 amino acids. CDR1 LNHDA and CDR2 SQIVND come from the germline V gene (reference sequence).

The V and J genes are TRBV19 and TRBJ1-1; D gene ambiguous. This receptor was identified in a young woman with Graves' ophthalmopathy. The specimen was blood. The CDR3: CASSSVQNTEAFF. The CDR3 DNA sequence: TGTGCCAGTAGTTCGGTACAGAACACTGAAGCTTTCTTT.